This TCR beta chain was profiled in a study of blood T cell repertoires in COVID-19. At the level of the study: Acute and convalescent COVID-19 specimens originated in the United States, Italy and Spain. T cells, B-cell-depleted T cells, or PBMCs provided the cDNA or gDNA that served as material.

In the original processing: It was from reference gene primer amplification that nucleated cell counts were estimated. Generated by immunoSEQ multiplex PCR, the TCRdb table keeps only in-frame clones and is missing some. The V and J calls and clone size are taken from that table; D and trimming were inferred from the DNA. Here the sample spans about 340,000 clones, roughly 90% being singletons. The ends were cut back, 0 bases at V and 2 bases at J, with 18 bases in the middle. This CDR3 has 18 amino acids. The V gene's germline CDR1 is LNHNV and CDR2 YYDKDF (reference sequence). One Seattle source followed patients from active infection through their disease course.

V and J are TRBV15 and TRBJ2-3; TRBD1 might be the D (6 bases). The sample taken for sequencing was peripheral blood. The TCR comes from a woman aged 60-75 years with COVID-19, enrolled during active disease. CDR3 loop: CATSRDQGTDPLTDTQYF. The CDR3 coding sequence is TGTGCCACCAGCAGAGATCAGGGGACGGATCCTCTCACAGATACGCAGTATTTT.